One T cell receptor (beta chain) is described in this entry. Its antigen remains unidentified. These data are taken from a study of OX40 agonist ivuxolimab in advanced cancers. Germline values: CDR1 SEHNR, CDR2 FQNEAQ (reference sequence). CDR3 size: 14 residues. V shed 4 bases and J 6 bases; nucleotides not matched to a gene: 8. Clones were read by immunoSEQ multiplex PCR, and TCRdb kept only the in-frame ones, dropping some. The data show 53,000 or so clones, around four fifths seen once. Whole-study results and caveats: Clones of CD4+ and CD8+ blood T cells grew by week 6 at doses of 0.1 to 3.0 mg/kg. Relative to CD4+ cells, CD8+ T cells on average had more expanded clones.

This clonotype was sampled from an adult with an advanced solid tumor such as melanoma, head and neck, liver or kidney cancer. The rearrangement links TRBV7-9 to TRBJ2-7; 8 nucleotides line up with TRBD1. The sequenced sample was CD4+ or CD8+ T cells sorted from blood, obtained in a trial of the OX40 agonist ivuxolimab. The CDR3 nucleotides are TGTGCCAGCAGCTCCTCCGGGACAGGAGGCGAGCAGTACTTC. Protein product: CASSSSGTGGEQYF.